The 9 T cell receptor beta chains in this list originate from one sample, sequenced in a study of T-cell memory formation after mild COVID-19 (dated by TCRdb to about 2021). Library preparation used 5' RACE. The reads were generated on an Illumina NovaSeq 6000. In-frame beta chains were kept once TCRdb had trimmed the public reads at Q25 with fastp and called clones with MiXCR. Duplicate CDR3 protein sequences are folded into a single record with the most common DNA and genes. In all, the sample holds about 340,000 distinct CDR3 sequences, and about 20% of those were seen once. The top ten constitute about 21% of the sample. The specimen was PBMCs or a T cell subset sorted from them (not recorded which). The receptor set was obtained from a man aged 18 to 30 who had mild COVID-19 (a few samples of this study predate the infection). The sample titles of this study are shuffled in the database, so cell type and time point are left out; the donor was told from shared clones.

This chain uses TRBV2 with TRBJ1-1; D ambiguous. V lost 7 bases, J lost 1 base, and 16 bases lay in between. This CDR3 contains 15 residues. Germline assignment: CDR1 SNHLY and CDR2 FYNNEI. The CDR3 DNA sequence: TGTGCCAGCACAGGTCGGGGTCGAGGGAACACTGAAGCTTTCTTT. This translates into CASTGRGRGNTEAFF. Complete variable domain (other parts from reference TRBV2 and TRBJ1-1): EPEVTQTPSHQVTQMGQEVILRCVPISNHLYFYWYRQILGQKVEFLVSFYNNEISEKSEIFDDQFSVERPDGSNFTLKIRSTKLEDSAMYFCASTGRGRGNTEAFFGQGTRLTVV.

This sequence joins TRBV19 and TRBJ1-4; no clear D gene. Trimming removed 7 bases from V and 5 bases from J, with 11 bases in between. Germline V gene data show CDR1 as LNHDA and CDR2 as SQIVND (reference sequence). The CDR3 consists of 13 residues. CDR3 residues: CASTSRQNEKLFF. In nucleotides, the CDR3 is TGTGCCAGTACCTCGCGGCAGAATGAAAAACTGTTTTTT.

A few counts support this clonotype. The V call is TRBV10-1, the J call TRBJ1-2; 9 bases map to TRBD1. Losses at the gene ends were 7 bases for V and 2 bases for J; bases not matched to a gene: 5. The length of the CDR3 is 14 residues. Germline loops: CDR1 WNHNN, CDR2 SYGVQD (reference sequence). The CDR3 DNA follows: TGCGCCAGCAAGACAGGGGGTTCAAACTATGGCTACACCTTC. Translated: CASKTGGSNYGYTF.

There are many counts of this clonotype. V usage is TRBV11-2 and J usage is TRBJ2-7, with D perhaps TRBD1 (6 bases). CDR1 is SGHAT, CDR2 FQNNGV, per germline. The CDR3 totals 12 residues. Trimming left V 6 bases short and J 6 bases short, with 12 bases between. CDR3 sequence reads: CASSPTGLEQYF. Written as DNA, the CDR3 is TGTGCCAGCAGTCCAACAGGGCTCGAGCAGTACTTC.

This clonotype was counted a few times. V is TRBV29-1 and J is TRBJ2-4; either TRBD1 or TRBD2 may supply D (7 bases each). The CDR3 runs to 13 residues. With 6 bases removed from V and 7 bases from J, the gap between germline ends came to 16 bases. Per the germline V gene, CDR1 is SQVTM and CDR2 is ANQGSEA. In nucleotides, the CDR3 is TGCAGCGTCCGGGAGCGGGACAGCAACATTCAGTACTTC. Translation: CSVRERDSNIQYF.

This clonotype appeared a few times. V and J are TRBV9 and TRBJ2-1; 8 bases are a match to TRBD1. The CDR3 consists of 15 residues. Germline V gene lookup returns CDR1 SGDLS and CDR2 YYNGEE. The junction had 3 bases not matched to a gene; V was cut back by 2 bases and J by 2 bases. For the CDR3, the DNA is TGTGCCAGCAGCGTCGGACAGGGTACCTACAATGAGCAGTTCTTC. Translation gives CASSVGQGTYNEQFF.

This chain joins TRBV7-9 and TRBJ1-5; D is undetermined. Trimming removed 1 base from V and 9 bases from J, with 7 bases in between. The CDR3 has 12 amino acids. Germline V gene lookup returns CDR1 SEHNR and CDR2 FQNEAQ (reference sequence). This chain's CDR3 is CASSLGVGPQHF. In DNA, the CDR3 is TGTGCCAGCAGCTTAGGTGTTGGGCCCCAGCATTTT.

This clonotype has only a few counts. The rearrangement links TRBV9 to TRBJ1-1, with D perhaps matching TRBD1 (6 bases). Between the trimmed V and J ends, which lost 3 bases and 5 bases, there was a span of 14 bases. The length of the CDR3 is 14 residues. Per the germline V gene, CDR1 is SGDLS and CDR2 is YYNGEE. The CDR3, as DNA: TGTGCCAGCAGCGGAAGGGGGTTGTCGACTGAAGCTTTCTTT. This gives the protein CASSGRGLSTEAFF.

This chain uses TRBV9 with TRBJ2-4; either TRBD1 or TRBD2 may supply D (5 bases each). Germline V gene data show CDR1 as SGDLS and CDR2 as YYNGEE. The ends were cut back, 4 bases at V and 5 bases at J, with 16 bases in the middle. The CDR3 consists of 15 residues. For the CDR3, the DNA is TGTGCCAGCAGCCAGGGCTCGGGAACGGAAAACATTCAGTACTTC. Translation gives CASSQGSGTENIQYF.